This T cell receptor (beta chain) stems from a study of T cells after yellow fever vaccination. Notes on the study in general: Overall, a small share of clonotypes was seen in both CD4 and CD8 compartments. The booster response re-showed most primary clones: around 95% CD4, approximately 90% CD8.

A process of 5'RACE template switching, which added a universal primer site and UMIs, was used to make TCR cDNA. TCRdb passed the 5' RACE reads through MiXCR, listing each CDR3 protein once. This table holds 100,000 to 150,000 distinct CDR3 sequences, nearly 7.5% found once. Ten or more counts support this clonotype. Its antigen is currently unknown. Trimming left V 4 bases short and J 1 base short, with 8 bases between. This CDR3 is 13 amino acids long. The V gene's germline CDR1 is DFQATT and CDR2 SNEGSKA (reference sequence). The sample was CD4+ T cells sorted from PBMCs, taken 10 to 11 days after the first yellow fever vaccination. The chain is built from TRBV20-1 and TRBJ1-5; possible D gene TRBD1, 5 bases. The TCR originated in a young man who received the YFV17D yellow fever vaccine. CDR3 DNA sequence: TGCAGTGCTATTGGGGCGAGCAATCAGCCCCAGCATTTT. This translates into CSAIGASNQPQHF.